This TCR beta chain was identified in a study of tumor-infiltrating lymphocytes in oesophageal squamous cell carcinoma. Using its own MiXCR run on the PCR reads, TCRdb lists one record per CDR3 protein. The data show around 11,000 distinct CDR3 sequences, around three fifths seen once. This CDR3 region has 15 residues. V was pared by 1 base and J by 4 bases, with 2 bases of the junction left unmatched. Germline V gene sequence: CDR1 SGHVS, CDR2 FNYEAQ. Sequenced input: esophageal tumor tissue. This clonotype was obtained from a male donor with esophageal squamous cell carcinoma. V and J are TRBV7-6 and TRBJ2-1; TRBD2 matches 9 bases. Written as DNA, the CDR3 is TGTGCCAGCAGCTTAGAGGCGGGAGGGTACAATGAGCAGTTCTTC. Amino acid sequence: CASSLEAGGYNEQFF. Based on the CDR3 plus reference TRBV7-6 and TRBJ2-1, the full variable domain is GAGVSQSPRYKVTKRGQDVALRCDPISGHVSLYWYRQALGQGPEFLTYFNYEAQQDKSGLPNDRFSAERPEGSISTLTIQRTEQRDSAMYRCASSLEAGGYNEQFFGPGTRLTVL.